These 11 T cell receptor beta chains originate from one sample sequenced in a study of blood T cell repertoires in COVID-19. Clones were sequenced by immunoSEQ multiplex PCR, and TCRdb holds only the in-frame ones, with some missing. The sample yields a few hundred thousand clones, about 84% seen once. Sequencing was done on a sample of PBMCs or T cells enriched from blood (not recorded which). The receptors were gathered from a man aged 25 to 45 with acute COVID-19.

This clone turned up a few times. J is TRBJ1-2 and V is TRBV10-3, with 10 positions matching TRBD1. Germline V gives CDR1 ENHRY, CDR2 SYGVKD. The CDR3 is 17 amino acids. V lost 2 bases to trimming and J lost 7 bases; unmatched junction nucleotides: 13. CDR3 sequence (DNA): TGTGCCATCAGTGAGGAAATTACCGGGACAGGGGCCAGTGGCTACACCTTC. Encoded protein: CAISEEITGTGASGYTF.

This chain joins TRBV7-9 and TRBJ1-1, with 10 bases lining up with TRBD1. The germline CDR1 and CDR2 sequences are SEHNR and FQNEAQ (reference sequence). The CDR3 loop spans 15 amino acids. Trimming cost V 5 bases and J 7 bases; bases outside gene matches: 10. For the CDR3, the DNA is TGTGCCAGCAGCCGGGCCGGGACAGGGGTTAGTGAAGCTTTCTTT. Translation gives CASSRAGTGVSEAFF.

The V and J genes are TRBV11-2 and TRBJ1-1; D possibly corresponds to TRBD1 (5 bases). This CDR3 comprises 14 residues. Trimming pared 5 bases from V and 5 bases from J, leaving 15 bases between. Germline V gene lookup returns CDR1 SGHAT and CDR2 FQNNGV. CDR3 protein: CASSLGGRATEAFF. The DNA for the CDR3 is TGTGCCAGCAGCCTAGGCGGCAGGGCAACTGAAGCTTTCTTT.

This chain connects TRBV10-3 to TRBJ1-1; the D gene is possibly TRBD1 (5 bases). V lost 6 bases, J lost 9 bases, and 17 bases lay in between. Germline CDR1 and CDR2: ENHRY and SYGVKD. The CDR3 runs to 13 residues. CDR3 amino acids: CAISVDRFKKAFF. The DNA for the CDR3 is TGTGCCATCAGCGTCGACAGATTTAAAAAAGCTTTCTTT.

This clone was found a few times. The rearrangement links TRBV6-5 to TRBJ1-6, with TRBD1 identical over 7 bases. This CDR3 region has 13 residues. V lost 7 bases and J lost 7; bases outside the gene matches: 4. Germline loops: CDR1 MNHEY, CDR2 SVGAGI. The CDR3 DNA follows: TGTGCCAGCACCGGGACAGAGAATTCACCCCTCCACTTT. Translation: CASTGTENSPLHF.

The chain uses TRBV13 and TRBJ2-2; 9 positions match TRBD1. The length of the CDR3 is 15 residues. The V segment lost 5 bases and the J segment 3 bases; nucleotides outside the gene matches: 4. Per germline, CDR1 PRHDT and CDR2 FYEKMQ (reference sequence). CDR3 residues: CASSPGTGYTGELFF. CDR3 in DNA: TGTGCCAGCAGCCCCGGGACAGGGTACACCGGGGAGCTGTTTTTT.

The count of this clone is one. This rearrangement joins TRBV7-6 to TRBJ1-5, with D possibly TRBD1 on 5 matching bases. The CDR3 runs to 17 residues. CDR1 and CDR2 from the germline V gene are SGHVS and FNYEAQ. V lost 5 bases, J lost 6 bases, and 23 bases lay in between. CDR3 nucleotides: TGTGCCAGCAGCCCCCCCCTGGGCACGAAGGGGCGTCAGCCCCAGCATTTT. This translates into CASSPPLGTKGRQPQHF.

The chain is built from TRBV6-6 and TRBJ2-3; the D gene is possibly TRBD1 (6 bases). V gave up 6 bases and J gave up 4 bases, with 29 bases separating them. Germline loops: CDR1 MNHNY, CDR2 SVGAGI (reference sequence). The CDR3 extends over 19 amino acids. The CDR3 reads CASSWLGLSGTPRADTQYF. CDR3 nucleotide sequence: TGTGCCAGCAGCTGGCTAGGTTTATCCGGGACACCTCGGGCAGATACGCAGTATTTT.

The chain is built from TRBV7-3 and TRBJ1-1, with 7 bases identical to TRBD1. The J segment lost 6 bases and the V segment lost 4 bases, leaving 8 bases of the junction unmatched. CDR1 SGHTA and CDR2 FQGTGA come from the germline V gene. CDR3 length: 14 residues. The CDR3 nucleotides read TGTGCCAGCAGCTCCTCTACAGGGGATCCTGAAGCTTTCTTT. The encoded protein is CASSSSTGDPEAFF.

DNA for the CDR3: TGTGCCAGCAGTTACGAGGGGGCCGACACTGAAGCTTTCTTT. This codes for CASSYEGADTEAFF. The rearrangement joins TRBV6-6 to TRBJ1-1; 7 nucleotides line up with TRBD1. Germline V CDR1 and CDR2: MNHNY, SVGAGI (reference sequence). V dropped 2 bases and J dropped 3; count of bases not matched to a gene: 3. CDR3 length equals 14 residues.

This chain connects TRBV6-5 to TRBJ1-2; TRBD1 matches at 11 bases. Germline V lookup: CDR1 MNHEY, CDR2 SVGAGI. This CDR3 contains 13 residues. V dropped 10 bases and J dropped 10; count of bases not matched to a gene: 11. The CDR3 sequence is CATSLGQGVTYTF. For the CDR3, the DNA is TGTGCCACCTCTTTGGGACAGGGGGTGACCTACACCTTC.